The 14 T cell receptor beta chains below were found in one sample sequenced in a study of blood T cells in healthy people across ages. With a J-beta primer mix and a sample-barcoded 5' primer, a second PCR ran about 6 to 11 cycles. MiXCR, run by TCRdb on the 5' RACE reads, gives a single entry per CDR3 protein. Here the sample spans 650,000 to 800,000 distinct CDR3 sequences, around 45% being singletons. Sequencing was carried out using blood. These receptors came from a man between 60 and 70 years old in good health.

The rearrangement joins TRBV11-2 to TRBJ1-2; maybe TRBD1 (5 bases). The CDR3 extends over 14 amino acids. In germline, CDR1 is SGHAT, CDR2 FQNNGV. V was pared by 4 bases and J by 5 bases, with 14 bases between. CDR3: CASSYDSSQYGYTF. In DNA form, the CDR3 reads TGTGCCAGCAGCTATGACAGTTCCCAATATGGCTACACCTTC.

This chain links TRBV3-1 with TRBJ2-1, with D perhaps TRBD1 (5 bases). Germline CDR1 LGHDT, CDR2 YNNKEL (reference sequence). This CDR3 has 14 amino acids. V was clipped by 5 bases and J by 3 bases, with 11 bases between them. The CDR3, as DNA: TGTGCCAGCAGCTGGGGCACGCGCTACAATGAGCAGTTCTTC. Translated, it gives CASSWGTRYNEQFF.

V usage is TRBV25-1 and J usage is TRBJ2-5, with D unresolved. The closer fit of TRBJ2-7 to the DNA end suggests the J call may be wrong. The CDR3 extends over 11 amino acids. Germline lookup yields CDR1 MGHDK and CDR2 SYGVNS. CDR3 sequence (DNA): TGTGCCATCAGCCACTTATACGAGCAGTACTTC. Protein sequence: CAISHLYEQYF.

V gene TRBV15 combines with J gene TRBJ2-5, with D possibly being TRBD2 (5 bases). Looked up from germline, CDR1 is LNHNV and CDR2 is YYDKDF (reference sequence). The CDR3 runs 15 residues. The V and J ends lost 5 bases and 11 bases respectively, with 24 bases between them. The CDR3: CATSSDAGDLNEQYF. In nucleotides, the CDR3 is TGTGCCACCAGCTCGGACGCGGGCGACCTCAATGAGCAGTACTTC.

The chain is built from TRBV11-2 and TRBJ2-7, with 7 bases fitting TRBD2. Germline CDR1 reads SGHAT; CDR2 reads FQNNGV. The CDR3 consists of 13 residues. Losses at the gene ends were 4 bases for V and 6 bases for J; bases not matched to a gene: 6. The CDR3 nucleotides are TGTGCCAGCAGCTCGCGAAGGGAGGGCGAGCAGTACTTC. It translates to CASSSRREGEQYF.

The CDR3 nucleotides read TGTGCCAGCAGTATTCCGGAGAACTACGAGCAGTACTTC. Translating it yields CASSIPENYEQYF. The chain carries TRBV6-2 or TRBV6-3 and TRBJ2-7, with D unclear. The CDR3 totals 13 residues. The V and J ends lost 5 bases and 3 bases respectively, with 11 bases between them. Per germline, CDR1 MNHEY and CDR2 SVGEGT.

By sample fraction, this clonotype is medium-sized. The V gene is TRBV5-1, the J gene TRBJ2-1, with D perhaps TRBD2 (6 bases). The CDR3 contains 16 residues. V shed 0 bases and J shed 0 bases, with 10 bases lying between them. CDR1 SGHRS and CDR2 YFSETQ come from the germline V gene. CDR3 bases: TGCGCCAGCAGCTTGGTTGACGGGGGCTCCTACAATGAGCAGTTCTTC. Protein: CASSLVDGGSYNEQFF.

The chain uses TRBV7-2 and TRBJ2-1, with D perhaps TRBD2 (5 bases). The CDR3 extends over 13 amino acids. Trimming pared 11 bases from V and 6 bases from J, leaving 17 bases between. Germline lookup yields CDR1 SGHTA and CDR2 FQGNSA. The CDR3 is CACGLAFSNEQFF. CDR3 DNA: TGTGCCTGCGGCTTAGCGTTTAGCAATGAGCAGTTCTTC.

The V call is TRBV20-1, the J call TRBJ1-2, with 12 bases aligning to TRBD1. From germline, CDR1 is DFQATT and CDR2 SNEGSKA (reference sequence). The CDR3 covers 14 residues. V dropped 3 bases and J dropped 8; count of bases not matched to a gene: 7. This chain's CDR3 is CSASAGTGGLGYTF. The CDR3 DNA reads as TGCAGTGCTAGTGCCGGGACAGGGGGCCTGGGCTACACCTTC.

The chain joins TRBV5-6 to TRBJ2-1; D gene unclear. The CDR3 is 12 amino acids. CDR1 is SGHDT, CDR2 YYEEEE, per germline. V was trimmed by 4 bases and J by 13 bases, leaving 15 bases between them. In nucleotides, the CDR3 is TGTGCCAGCAGCCCACCCCAAGAGACCCAGTTCTTC. Protein sequence: CASSPPQETQFF.

In its sample, this clonotype was seen a few times. The rearrangement links TRBV20-1 to TRBJ2-1; 7 nucleotides match TRBD2. The CDR3 has 15 residues. Germline V lookup: CDR1 DFQATT, CDR2 SNEGSKA (reference sequence). The V segment lost 7 bases and the J segment 5 bases; nucleotides outside the gene matches: 14. This chain's CDR3 is CSVRIGGGIDNEQFF. CDR3 DNA: TGCAGTGTTCGCATTGGGGGGGGAATTGACAATGAGCAGTTCTTC.

This clonotype was seen only a few times. The chain couples TRBV6-2 or TRBV6-3 to TRBJ1-5; weak D call: TRBD1 (6 bases). The CDR3 consists of 14 residues. Germline loops: CDR1 MNHEY, CDR2 SVGEGT. Trimming cost V 5 bases and J 7 bases, with 15 bases left between them. The CDR3 sequence is CASSQPGQSQPQHF. The CDR3 nucleotides are TGTGCCAGCAGTCAGCCGGGACAAAGCCAGCCCCAGCATTTT.

The chain joins TRBV2 to TRBJ2-3, with 8 nucleotides matching TRBD2. The CDR3 spans 15 residues. The germline V gene encodes CDR1 SNHLY and CDR2 FYNNEI. V was clipped by 7 bases and J by 2 bases; unmatched bases: 8. The CDR3 reads CASNRPAGDTDTQYF. Written as DNA, the CDR3 is TGTGCCAGCAACCGACCAGCGGGAGACACAGATACGCAGTATTTT.

This chain links TRBV10-3 with TRBJ1-4, with 7 bases lining up with TRBD1. Germline V gives CDR1 ENHRY, CDR2 SYGVKD. J lost 8 bases, V lost 3 bases, and 6 bases had no gene match. The CDR3 is 14 residues long. CDR3 in amino acids: CAISETGVGEKLFF. DNA of the CDR3: TGTGCCATCAGTGAAACAGGGGTTGGAGAAAAACTGTTTTTT.